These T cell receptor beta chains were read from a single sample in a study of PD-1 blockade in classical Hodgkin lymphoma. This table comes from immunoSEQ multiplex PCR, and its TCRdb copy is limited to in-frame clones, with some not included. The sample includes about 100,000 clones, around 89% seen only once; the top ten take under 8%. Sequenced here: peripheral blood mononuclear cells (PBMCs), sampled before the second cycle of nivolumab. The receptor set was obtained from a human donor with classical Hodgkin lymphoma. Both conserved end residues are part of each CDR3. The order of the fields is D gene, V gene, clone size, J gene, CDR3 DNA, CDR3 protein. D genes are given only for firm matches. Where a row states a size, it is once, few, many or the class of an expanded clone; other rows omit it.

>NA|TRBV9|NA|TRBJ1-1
TGTGCCAGCAGCGTAGGGGCCGGGGCGAACACTGAAGCTTTCTTT
CASSVGAGANTEAFF
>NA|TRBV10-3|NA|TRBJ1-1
TGTGCCATCAGTGAGTCGTCGGCGGGAGGGGCTTTCTTT
CAISESSAGGAFF
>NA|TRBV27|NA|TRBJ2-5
TGTGCCAGCAGAGGTAACACTGGTGGAGAGACCCAGTACTTC
CASRGNTGGETQYF
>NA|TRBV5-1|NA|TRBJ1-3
TGCGCCAGCAGCTTGTATGGGACCGTGGGAAACACCATATATTTT
CASSLYGTVGNTIYF
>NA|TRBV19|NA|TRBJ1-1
TGTGCCAGTAAGCACGGGACAAATATGAACACTGAAGCTTTCTTT
CASKHGTNMNTEAFF
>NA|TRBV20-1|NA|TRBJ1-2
TGCAGTGTTGCCCAAAACTATGGCTACACCTTC
CSVAQNYGYTF
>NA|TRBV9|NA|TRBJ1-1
TGTGCCAGCAGCGGTTCAGTGGGGGGCACTGAAGCTTTCTTT
CASSGSVGGTEAFF
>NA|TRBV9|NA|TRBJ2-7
TGTGCCAGCAGCTTTGACAGTTACTACGAGCAGTACTTC
CASSFDSYYEQYF
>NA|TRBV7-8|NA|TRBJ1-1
TGTGCCAGCAGCTTAGGCGAAGGGACTGAAGCTTTCTTT
CASSLGEGTEAFF
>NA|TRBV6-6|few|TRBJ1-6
TGTGCCAGCAGTCCAGGGTATGGACTATTCCCCCTCCACTTT
CASSPGYGLFPLHF
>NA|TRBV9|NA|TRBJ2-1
TGTGCCAGCAGCGTAGTGGGAACTTACAATGAGCAGTTCTTC
CASSVVGTYNEQFF
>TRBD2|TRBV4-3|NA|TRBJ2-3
TGCGCCAGCAGCCAAGAGGGTGCGGGGGCAGATACGCAGTATTTT
CASSQEGAGADTQYF
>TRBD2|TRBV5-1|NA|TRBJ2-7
TGCGCCAGCAGCTCCGGGACTAGCGGGGGGCTGTACGAGCAGTACTTC
CASSSGTSGGLYEQYF
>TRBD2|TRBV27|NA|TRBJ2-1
TGTGCCAGCACCACTAGCGGGGGGCCTGAGTTCTTC
CASTTSGGPEFF
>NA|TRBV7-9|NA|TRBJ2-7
TGTGCCAGCAGCTTAGAATGGGCAGGAGGTACCTACGAGCAGTACTTC
CASSLEWAGGTYEQYF
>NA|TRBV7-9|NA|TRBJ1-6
TGTGCCAGCAGCTCCCTGGGCTCCTATAATTCACCCCTCCACTTT
CASSSLGSYNSPLHF
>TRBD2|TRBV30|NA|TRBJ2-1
TGTGCCTGGAGGCGGGGGGGCCACTACAATGAGCAGTTCTTC
CAWRRGGHYNEQFF
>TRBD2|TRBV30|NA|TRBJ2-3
TGTGCCTCGACTAGCGGTAGCACAGATACGCAGTATTTT
CASTSGSTDTQYF
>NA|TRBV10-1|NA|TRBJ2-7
TGCGCCAGCAGTGACACACAGGGAACGGTGGACGAGCAGTACTTC
CASSDTQGTVDEQYF
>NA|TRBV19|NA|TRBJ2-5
TGTGCCAGTAGCGAACAAGAGACCCAGTACTTC
CASSEQETQYF
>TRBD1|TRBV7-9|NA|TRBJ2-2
TGTGCCAGCAGCATACGACAGGGGAGGTCCGGGGAGCTGTTTTTT
CASSIRQGRSGELFF
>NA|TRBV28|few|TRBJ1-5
TGTGCCAGCAGACCCCACGAGTCTTTCAATCAGCCCCAGCATTTT
CASRPHESFNQPQHF
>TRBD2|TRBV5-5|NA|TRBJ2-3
TGTGCCAGCAGCGGGACTAGCGGGGGGAACACAGATACGCAGTATTTT
CASSGTSGGNTDTQYF
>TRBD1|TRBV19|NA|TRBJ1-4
TGTGCCTCAGAGACAGGGGGAGGTGAAAAACTGTTTTTT
CASETGGGEKLFF
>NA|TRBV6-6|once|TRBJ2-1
TGTGCCAGCACCCAGGGGCCCTACAATGAGCAGTTCTTC
CASTQGPYNEQFF
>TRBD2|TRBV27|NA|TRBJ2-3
TGTGCCAGCACCTACCGACTAGCGGGGGGGCTAGATACGCAGTATTTT
CASTYRLAGGLDTQYF
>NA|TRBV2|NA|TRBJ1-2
TGTGCCAGCAGTGAAGTGGCAGGTTTTTATGGCTACACCTTC
CASSEVAGFYGYTF
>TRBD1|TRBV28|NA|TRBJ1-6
TGTGCCAGCAGTTTAAGGGACAGCTTTCTCCTTAATTCACCCCTCCACTTT
CASSLRDSFLLNSPLHF
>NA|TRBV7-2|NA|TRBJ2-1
TGTGCCAGCAGCTCAACGTTCGAGGACAACAATGAGCAGTTCTTC
CASSSTFEDNNEQFF
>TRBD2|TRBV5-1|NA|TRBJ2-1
TGCGCCAGCAGCTTCTGGACTAGCGGGGGATCCTACAATGAGCAGTTCTTC
CASSFWTSGGSYNEQFF
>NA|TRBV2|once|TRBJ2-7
TGTGCCAGCAGTGAACATTCGGGGACCGCGCGTTACGAGCAGTACTTC
CASSEHSGTARYEQYF
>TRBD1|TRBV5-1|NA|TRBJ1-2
TGCGCCAGCAGCTTGGGAACCGGGACAGTAGCTAACTATGGCTACACCTTC
CASSLGTGTVANYGYTF
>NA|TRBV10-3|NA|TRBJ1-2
TGTGCCATCAGTGAGGGTGGAGGATATGGCTACACCTTC
CAISEGGGYGYTF
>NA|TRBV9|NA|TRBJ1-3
TGTGCCAGCAGCGTAGACGGAAACACCATATATTTT
CASSVDGNTIYF
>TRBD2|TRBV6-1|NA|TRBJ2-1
TGTGCCAGCAGGAAGGGACTAGCCACCTACAATGAGCAGTTCTTC
CASRKGLATYNEQFF
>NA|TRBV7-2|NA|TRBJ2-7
TGTGCCAGCAGCTTACGGGGTTACGAGCAGTACTTC
CASSLRGYEQYF
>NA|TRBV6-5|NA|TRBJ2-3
TGTGCCAGCAGTTGGGCCCTGTCCACACATACGCAGTATTTT
CASSWALSTHTQYF
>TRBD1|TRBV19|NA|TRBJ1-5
TGTGCCAGTAGTTGGGGGACAGGGACCAATCAGCCCCAGCATTTT
CASSWGTGTNQPQHF
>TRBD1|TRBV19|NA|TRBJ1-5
TGTGCCAGTACCGCAGGACAGGGGGGTAGTCAGCCCCAGCATTTT
CASTAGQGGSQPQHF
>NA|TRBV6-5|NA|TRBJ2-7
TGTGCCAGCAGACGCCCCCCCGAGCAGTACTTC
CASRRPPEQYF
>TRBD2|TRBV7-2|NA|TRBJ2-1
TGTGCCAGCAGCTACAGCGGGACTAGCGTATACAATGAGCAGTTCTTC
CASSYSGTSVYNEQFF
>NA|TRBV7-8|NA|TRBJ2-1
TGTGCCAGCAGCTGGGCGGCCGGGACTCCAAGCTCCTACAATGAGCAGTTCTTC
CASSWAAGTPSSYNEQFF
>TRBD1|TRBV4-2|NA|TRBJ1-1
TGTGCCAGCAGCCAAGCAGGGACAGGGACCACTGAAGCTTTCTTT
CASSQAGTGTTEAFF
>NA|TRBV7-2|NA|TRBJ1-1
TGTGCCAGCAGCTTAGATCCGGGAGCCAATGAAGCTTTCTTT
CASSLDPGANEAFF
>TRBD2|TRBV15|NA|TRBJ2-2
TGTGCCACCAGCAGGCTGTCGGGACTAGCGGGGGGAAACACCGGGGAGCTGTTTTTT
CATSRLSGLAGGNTGELFF
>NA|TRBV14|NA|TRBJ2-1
TGTGCCAGCAGCCACGTAACAGGGAAAAATGAGCAGTTCTTC
CASSHVTGKNEQFF